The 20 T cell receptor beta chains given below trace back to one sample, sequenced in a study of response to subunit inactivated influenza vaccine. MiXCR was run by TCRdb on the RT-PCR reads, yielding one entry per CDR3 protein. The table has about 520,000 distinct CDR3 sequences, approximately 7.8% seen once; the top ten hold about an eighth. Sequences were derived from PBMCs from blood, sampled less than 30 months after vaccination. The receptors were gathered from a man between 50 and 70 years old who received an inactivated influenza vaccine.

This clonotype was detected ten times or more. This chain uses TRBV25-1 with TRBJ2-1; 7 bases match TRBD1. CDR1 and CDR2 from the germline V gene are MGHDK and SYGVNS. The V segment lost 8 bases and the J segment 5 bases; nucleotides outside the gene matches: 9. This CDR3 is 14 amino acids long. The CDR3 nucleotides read TGTGCCAGCTCCCTGACAGGGATCAACAATGAGCAGTTCTTC. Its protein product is CASSLTGINNEQFF.

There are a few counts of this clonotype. CDR3 sequence reads: CASSFRGISRQETQYF. In nucleotides, the CDR3 is TGCGCCAGCAGCTTTCGAGGGATCTCCCGCCAAGAGACCCAGTACTTC. The chain recombines TRBV5-1 with TRBJ2-5, with a possible D match to TRBD2 (5 bases). This CDR3 is built from 16 residues. Trimming pared 2 bases from V and 1 base from J, leaving 15 bases between. CDR1 is SGHRS, CDR2 YFSETQ, per germline.

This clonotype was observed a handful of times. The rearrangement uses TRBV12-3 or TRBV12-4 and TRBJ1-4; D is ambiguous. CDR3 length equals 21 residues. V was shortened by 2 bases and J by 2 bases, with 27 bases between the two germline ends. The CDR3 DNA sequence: TGTGCCAGCAGTTTATATGTTCGGGATAATAAGTACGGTCGGACTAATGAAAAACTGTTTTTT. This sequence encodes CASSLYVRDNKYGRTNEKLFF.

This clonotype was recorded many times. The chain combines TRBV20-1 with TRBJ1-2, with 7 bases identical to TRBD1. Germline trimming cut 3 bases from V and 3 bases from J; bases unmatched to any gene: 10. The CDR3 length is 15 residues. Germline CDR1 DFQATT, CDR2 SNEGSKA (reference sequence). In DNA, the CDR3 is TGCAGTGCTAGTAACCCCTGGGACAGAGACTATGGCTACACCTTC. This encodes CSASNPWDRDYGYTF.

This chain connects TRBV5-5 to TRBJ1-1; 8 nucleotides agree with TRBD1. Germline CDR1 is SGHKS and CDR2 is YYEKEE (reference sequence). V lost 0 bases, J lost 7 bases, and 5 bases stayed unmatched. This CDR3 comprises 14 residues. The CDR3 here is CASSLDVGTGEAFF. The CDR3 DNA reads TGTGCCAGCAGCTTGGACGTCGGGACAGGTGAAGCTTTCTTT.

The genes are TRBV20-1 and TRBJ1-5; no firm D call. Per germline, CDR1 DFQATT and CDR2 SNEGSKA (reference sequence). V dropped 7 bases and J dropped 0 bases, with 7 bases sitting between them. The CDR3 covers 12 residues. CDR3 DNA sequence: TGCAGTGTTAAAAATAGCAATCAGCCCCAGCATTTT. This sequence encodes CSVKNSNQPQHF.

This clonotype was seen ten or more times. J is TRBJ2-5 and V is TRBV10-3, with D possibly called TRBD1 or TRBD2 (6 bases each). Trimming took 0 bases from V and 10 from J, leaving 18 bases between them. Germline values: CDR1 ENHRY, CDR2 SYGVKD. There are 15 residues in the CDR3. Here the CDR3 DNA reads TGTGCCATCAGTGAGTCCCAGATAGAGGGGGAGGTCCAGTACTTC. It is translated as CAISESQIEGEVQYF.

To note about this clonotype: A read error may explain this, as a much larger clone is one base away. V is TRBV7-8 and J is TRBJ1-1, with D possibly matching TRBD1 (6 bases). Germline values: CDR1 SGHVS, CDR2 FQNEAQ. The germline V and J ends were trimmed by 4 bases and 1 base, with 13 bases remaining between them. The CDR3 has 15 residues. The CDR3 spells CASSYSGAPNTEAFF. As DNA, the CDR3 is TGTGCCAGCAGCTATTCAGGGGCCCCGAACACTGAAGCTTTCTTT.

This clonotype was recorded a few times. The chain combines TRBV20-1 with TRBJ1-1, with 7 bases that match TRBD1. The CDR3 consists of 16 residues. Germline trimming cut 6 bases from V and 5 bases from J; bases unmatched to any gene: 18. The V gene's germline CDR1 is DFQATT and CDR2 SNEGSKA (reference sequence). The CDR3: CSALNRGTFPNTEAFF. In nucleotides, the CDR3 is TGCAGTGCACTGAACAGGGGTACGTTCCCAAATACTGAAGCTTTCTTT.

DNA for the CDR3: TGTGCCAGCAGTTACGCGACAGGGGCCGAGGTTGTCGACACCTTC. Translating gives CASSYATGAEVVDTF. The chain links TRBV6-5 to TRBJ1-2; TRBD1 aligns across 8 bases. The CDR3 spans 15 residues. Germline assignment: CDR1 MNHEY and CDR2 SVGAGI. The junction had 14 bases not matched to a gene; V was cut back by 2 bases and J by 12 bases.

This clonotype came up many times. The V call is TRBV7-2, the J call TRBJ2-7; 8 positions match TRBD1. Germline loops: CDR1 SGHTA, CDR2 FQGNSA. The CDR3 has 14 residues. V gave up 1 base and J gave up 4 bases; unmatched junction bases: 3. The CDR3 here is CASSLGRTGYEQYF. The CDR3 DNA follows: TGTGCCAGCAGCTTAGGGAGGACAGGGTACGAGCAGTACTTC.

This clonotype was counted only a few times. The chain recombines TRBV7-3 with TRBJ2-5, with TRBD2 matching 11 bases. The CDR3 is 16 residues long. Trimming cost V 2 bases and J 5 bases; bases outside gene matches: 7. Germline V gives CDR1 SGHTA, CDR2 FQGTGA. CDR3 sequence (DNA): TGTGCCAGCAGCTTACTAGCGGGAGGACCTGGGGAGACCCAGTACTTC. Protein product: CASSLLAGGPGETQYF.

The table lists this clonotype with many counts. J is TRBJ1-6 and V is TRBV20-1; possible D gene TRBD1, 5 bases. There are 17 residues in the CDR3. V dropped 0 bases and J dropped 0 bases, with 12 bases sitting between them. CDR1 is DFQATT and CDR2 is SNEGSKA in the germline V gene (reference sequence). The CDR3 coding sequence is TGCAGTGCTAGAGATGGGGCGGGCCTCTCCTATAATTCACCCCTCCACTTT. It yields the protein CSARDGAGLSYNSPLHF.

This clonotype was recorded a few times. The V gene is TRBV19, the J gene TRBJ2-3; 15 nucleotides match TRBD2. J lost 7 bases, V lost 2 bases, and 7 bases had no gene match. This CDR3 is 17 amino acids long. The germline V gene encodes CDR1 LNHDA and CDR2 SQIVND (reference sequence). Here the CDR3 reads CASSILGTSGGTHTQYF. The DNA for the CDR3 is TGTGCCAGTAGTATACTTGGGACTAGCGGGGGGACCCATACGCAGTATTTT.

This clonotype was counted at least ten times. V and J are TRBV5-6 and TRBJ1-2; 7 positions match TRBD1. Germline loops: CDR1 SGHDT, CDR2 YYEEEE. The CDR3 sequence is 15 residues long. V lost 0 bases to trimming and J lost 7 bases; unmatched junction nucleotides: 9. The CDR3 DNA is TGTGCCAGCAGCTTGGCCCAGACAGGGAGAAGTGGCTACACCTTC. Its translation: CASSLAQTGRSGYTF.

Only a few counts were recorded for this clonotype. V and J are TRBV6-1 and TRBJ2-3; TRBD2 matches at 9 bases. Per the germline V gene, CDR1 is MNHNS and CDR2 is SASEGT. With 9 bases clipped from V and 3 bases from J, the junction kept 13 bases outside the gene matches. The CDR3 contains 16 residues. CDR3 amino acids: CASREVSGRATDTQYF. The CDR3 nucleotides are TGTGCCAGTAGAGAAGTTAGCGGGAGAGCTACAGATACGCAGTATTTT.

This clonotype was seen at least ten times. The CDR3 sequence: CSARDLYNEQFF. CDR3 DNA sequence: TGCAGTGCTAGGGATCTCTACAATGAGCAGTTCTTC. This chain joins TRBV20-1 and TRBJ2-1; D is undetermined. The CDR3 extends over 12 amino acids. The V gene's germline CDR1 is DFQATT and CDR2 SNEGSKA (reference sequence). V was trimmed by 3 bases and J by 3 bases, leaving 6 bases between them.

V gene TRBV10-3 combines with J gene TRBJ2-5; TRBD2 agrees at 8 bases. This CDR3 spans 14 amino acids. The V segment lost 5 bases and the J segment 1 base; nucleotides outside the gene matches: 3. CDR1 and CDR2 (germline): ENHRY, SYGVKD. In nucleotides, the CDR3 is TGTGCCATCAGTTTCGGGGGGGCCCAAGAGACCCAGTACTTC. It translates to CAISFGGAQETQYF.

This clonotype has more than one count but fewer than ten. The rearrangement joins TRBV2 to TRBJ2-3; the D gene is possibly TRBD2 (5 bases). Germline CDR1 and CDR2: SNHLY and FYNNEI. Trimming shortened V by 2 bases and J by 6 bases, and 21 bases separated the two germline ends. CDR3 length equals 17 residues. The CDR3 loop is CASSESAPWELGDTQYF. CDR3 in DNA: TGTGCCAGCAGTGAATCCGCGCCCTGGGAGCTGGGGGATACGCAGTATTTT.

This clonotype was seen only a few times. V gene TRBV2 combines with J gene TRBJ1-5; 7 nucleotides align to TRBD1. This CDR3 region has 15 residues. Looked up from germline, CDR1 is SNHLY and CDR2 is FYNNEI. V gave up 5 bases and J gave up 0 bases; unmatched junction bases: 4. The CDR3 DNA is TGTGCCAGCAGTAAACGACAGGGTAGCAATCAGCCCCAGCATTTT. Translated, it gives CASSKRQGSNQPQHF.